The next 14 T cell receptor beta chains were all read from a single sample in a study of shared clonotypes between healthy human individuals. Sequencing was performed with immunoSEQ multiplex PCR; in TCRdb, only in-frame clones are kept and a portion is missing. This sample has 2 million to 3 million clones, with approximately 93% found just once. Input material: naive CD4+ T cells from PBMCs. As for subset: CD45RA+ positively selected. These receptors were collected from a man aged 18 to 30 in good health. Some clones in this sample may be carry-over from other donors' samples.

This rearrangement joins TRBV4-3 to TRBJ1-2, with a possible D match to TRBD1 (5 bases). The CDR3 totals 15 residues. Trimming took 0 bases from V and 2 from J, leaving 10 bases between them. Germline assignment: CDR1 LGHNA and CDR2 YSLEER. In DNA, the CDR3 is TGCGCCAGCAGCCAAGACCCCCAGGGAAACTATGGCTACACCTTC. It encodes CASSQDPQGNYGYTF.

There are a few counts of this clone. The CDR3 protein is CASSVDIYALNTIYF. The CDR3 nucleotides are TGTGCCAGCAGCGTAGATATCTATGCCCTAAACACCATATATTTT. The chain is built from TRBV9 and TRBJ1-3; D gene ambiguous. In germline, CDR1 is SGDLS, CDR2 YYNGEE. This CDR3 is 15 amino acids long. Trimming stripped 0 bases from V and 6 bases from J, with 13 bases between.

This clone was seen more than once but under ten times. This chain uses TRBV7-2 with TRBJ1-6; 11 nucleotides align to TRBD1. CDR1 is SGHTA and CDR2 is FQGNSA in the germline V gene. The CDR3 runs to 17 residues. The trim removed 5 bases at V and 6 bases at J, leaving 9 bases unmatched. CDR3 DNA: TGTGCCAGCAGCGTGGACAGGGGGCGAGTGGGTAATTCACCCCTCCACTTT. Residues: CASSVDRGRVGNSPLHF.

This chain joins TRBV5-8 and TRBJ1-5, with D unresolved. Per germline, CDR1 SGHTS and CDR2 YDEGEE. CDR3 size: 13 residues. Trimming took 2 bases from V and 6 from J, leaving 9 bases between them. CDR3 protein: CASSFGGGQPQHF. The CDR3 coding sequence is TGTGCCAGCAGCTTCGGCGGTGGTCAGCCCCAGCATTTT.

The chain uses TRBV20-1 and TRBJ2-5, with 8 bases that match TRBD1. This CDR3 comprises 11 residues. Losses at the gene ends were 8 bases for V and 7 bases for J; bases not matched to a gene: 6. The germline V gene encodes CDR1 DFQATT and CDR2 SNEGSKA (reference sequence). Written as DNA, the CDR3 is TGCAGTAATCAGGGGGCCGGGACCCAGTACTTC. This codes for CSNQGAGTQYF.

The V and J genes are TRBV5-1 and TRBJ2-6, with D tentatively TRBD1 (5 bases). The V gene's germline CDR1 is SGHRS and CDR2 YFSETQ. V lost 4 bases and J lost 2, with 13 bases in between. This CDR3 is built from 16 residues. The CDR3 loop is CASSPRGRAGANVLTF. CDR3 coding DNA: TGCGCCAGCAGCCCGCGCGGCAGGGCTGGGGCCAACGTCCTGACTTTC.

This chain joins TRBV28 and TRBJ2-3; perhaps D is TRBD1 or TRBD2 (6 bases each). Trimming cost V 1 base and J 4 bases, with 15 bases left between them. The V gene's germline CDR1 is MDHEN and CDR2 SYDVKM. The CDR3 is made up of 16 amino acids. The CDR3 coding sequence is TGTGCCAGCAGTTTATTAGTGGGGGGCCTCCCAGATACGCAGTATTTT. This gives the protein CASSLLVGGLPDTQYF.

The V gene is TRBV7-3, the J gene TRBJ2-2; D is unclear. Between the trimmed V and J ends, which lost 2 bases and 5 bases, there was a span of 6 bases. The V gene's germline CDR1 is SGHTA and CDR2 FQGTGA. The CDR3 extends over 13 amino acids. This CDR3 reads CASSLRQTGELFF. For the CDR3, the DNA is TGTGCCAGCAGCTTACGACAAACCGGGGAGCTGTTTTTT.

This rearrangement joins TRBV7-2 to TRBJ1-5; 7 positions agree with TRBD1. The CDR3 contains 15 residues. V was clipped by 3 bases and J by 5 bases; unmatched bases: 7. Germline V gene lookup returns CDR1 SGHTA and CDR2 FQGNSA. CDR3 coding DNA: TGTGCCAGCAGCTTCAGGGGGGTCCCGGATCAGCCCCAGCATTTT. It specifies CASSFRGVPDQPQHF.

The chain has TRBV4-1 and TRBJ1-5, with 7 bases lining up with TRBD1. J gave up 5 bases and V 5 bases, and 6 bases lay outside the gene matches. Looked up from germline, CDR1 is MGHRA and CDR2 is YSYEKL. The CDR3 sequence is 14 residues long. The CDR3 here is CASSKTGIDQPQHF. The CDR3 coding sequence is TGCGCCAGCAGCAAGACAGGGATAGATCAGCCCCAGCATTTT.

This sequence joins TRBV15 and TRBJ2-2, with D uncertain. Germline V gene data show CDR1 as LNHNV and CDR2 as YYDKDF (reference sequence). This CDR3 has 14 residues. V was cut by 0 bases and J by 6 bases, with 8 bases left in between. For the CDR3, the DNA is TGTGCCACCAGCAGAGATCAGCTGGCCGGGGAGCTGTTTTTT. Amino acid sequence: CATSRDQLAGELFF. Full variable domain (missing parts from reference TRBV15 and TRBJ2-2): DAMVIQNPRYQVTQFGKPVTLSCSQTLNHNVMYWYQQKSSQAPKLLFHYYDKDFNNEADTPDNFQSRRPNTSFCFLDIRSPGLGDTAMYLCATSRDQLAGELFFGEGSRLTVL.

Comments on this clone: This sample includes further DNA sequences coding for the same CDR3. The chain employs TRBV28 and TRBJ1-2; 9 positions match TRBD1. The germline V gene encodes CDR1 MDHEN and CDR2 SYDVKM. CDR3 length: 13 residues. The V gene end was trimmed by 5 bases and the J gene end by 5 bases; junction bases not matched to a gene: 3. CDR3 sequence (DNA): TGTGCCAGCAGTCCGGGACAGGGTTATGGCTACACCTTC. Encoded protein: CASSPGQGYGYTF.

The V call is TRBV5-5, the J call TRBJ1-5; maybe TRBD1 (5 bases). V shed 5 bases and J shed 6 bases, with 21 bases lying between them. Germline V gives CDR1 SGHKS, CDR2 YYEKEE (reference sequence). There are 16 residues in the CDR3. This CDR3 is CASSNDARQGGQPQHF. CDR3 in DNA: TGTGCCAGCAGTAACGACGCGAGGCAGGGCGGTCAGCCCCAGCATTTT. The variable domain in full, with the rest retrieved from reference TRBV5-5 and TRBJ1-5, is DAGVTQSPTHLIKTRGQQVTLRCSPISGHKSVSWYQQVLGQGPQFIFQYYEKEERGRGNFPDRFSARQFPNYSSELNVNALLLGDSALYLCASSNDARQGGQPQHFGDGTRLSIL.

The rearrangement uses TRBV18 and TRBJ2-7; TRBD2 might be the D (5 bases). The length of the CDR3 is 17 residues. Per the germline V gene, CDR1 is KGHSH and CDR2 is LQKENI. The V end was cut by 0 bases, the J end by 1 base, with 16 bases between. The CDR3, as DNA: TGTGCCAGCTCACCACCCTCGGTCCGACTAACTTCCTACGAGCAGTACTTC. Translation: CASSPPSVRLTSYEQYF.